This entry is about one T cell receptor beta chain. The CDR3 contains 11 residues. The germline V gene has CDR1 SGHDT and CDR2 YYEEEE. Naive CD8 populations comprised CD45RO-negative cells positively selected for CCR7, excluding terminally differentiated effector memory CD45RA+ cells. This entry is derived from a study of shared clonotypes between healthy human individuals. The method was immunoSEQ multiplex PCR; TCRdb's version includes in-frame clones alone and lacks a portion of them. This sample has around 560,000 clones, with 95% found just once. The source material was naive CD8+ T cells sorted from blood. The sequence came from a woman in her 30s in good health. The rearrangement joins TRBV5-6 to TRBJ2-5; D might be TRBD2 (6 bases). The last part of the DNA fits TRBJ2-7 better; the J call may be wrong. The CDR3 DNA sequence: TGTGCCAGCAGCCGGGGGTACGAGCAGTACTTC. Translated, it gives CASSRGYEQYF.